This T cell receptor (beta chain) emerged from a study of cytomegalovirus exposure and HLA in healthy donors. Whole-study findings and limits: TCR beta V segments were, for the most part, productive about 87% or about 30% of the time in an earlier analysis.

The V gene's germline CDR1 is GTSNPN and CDR2 SVGIG (reference sequence). V lost 0 bases, J lost 4 bases, and 10 bases lay in between. This CDR3 has 14 residues. The PCR was carried out with 60 Vbeta primers and 13 Jbeta primers. Assay: immunoSEQ multiplex PCR; the TCRdb copy retains only in-frame clones and omits some. The sample records over 70,000 clones, about 67% being singletons. On this clone itself: Its antigen is currently unknown.

The sequencing sample was made of PBMCs. The chain links TRBV30 to TRBJ1-5, with no clear D. This clonotype was sampled from a man aged 25 to 40 in good health and CMV-seronegative. The CDR3 reads CAWSVPQTNQPQHF. CDR3 nucleotide sequence: TGTGCCTGGAGTGTACCACAGACAAATCAGCCCCAGCATTTT.